This T cell receptor beta chain was captured in a study of OX40 agonist ivuxolimab in advanced cancers. Study-wide context: The study gave patients intravenous ivuxolimab at 0.01 to 10 mg/kg every 2 weeks. Points from the study as a whole: Expanded clones belonging to CD8+ T cells outnumbered, on average, those of CD4+. Antigens targeted by the expanded peripheral T cells were not determined.

This clone was recorded a few times. As yet, its antigen is unknown. The length of the CDR3 is 13 residues. V dropped 4 bases and J dropped 2 bases, with 8 bases sitting between them. CDR1 and CDR2 (germline): GTSNPN, SVGIG (reference sequence). Profiling relied on immunoSEQ multiplex PCR, and the TCRdb table lists in-frame clones only, not all of them. Seen here are approximately 94,000 clones, roughly 90% observed once, and the top ten hold about 0.15%. Autoimmune disease history or systemic immunosuppression meant exclusion. This clonotype was obtained from an adult with an advanced solid tumor such as melanoma, head and neck, liver or kidney cancer. The sample consisted of CD4+ or CD8+ T cells sorted from blood, taken in a trial of the OX40 agonist ivuxolimab. The V call is TRBV30, the J call TRBJ2-2, with no clear D. CDR3 loop: CAWKARNTGELFF. The CDR3 DNA reads as TGTGCCTGGAAGGCTAGAAACACCGGGGAGCTGTTTTTT.